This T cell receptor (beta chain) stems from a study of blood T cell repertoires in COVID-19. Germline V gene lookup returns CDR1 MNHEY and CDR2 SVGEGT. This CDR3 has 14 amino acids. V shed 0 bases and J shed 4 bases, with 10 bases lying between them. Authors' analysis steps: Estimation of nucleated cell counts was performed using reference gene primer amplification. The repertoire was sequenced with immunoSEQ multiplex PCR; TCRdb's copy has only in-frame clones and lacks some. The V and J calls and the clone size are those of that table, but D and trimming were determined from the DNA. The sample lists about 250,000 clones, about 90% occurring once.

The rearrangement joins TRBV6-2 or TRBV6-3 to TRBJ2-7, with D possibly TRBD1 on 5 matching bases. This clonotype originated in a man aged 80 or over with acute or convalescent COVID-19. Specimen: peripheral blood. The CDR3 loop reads CASSYSRVEYEQYF. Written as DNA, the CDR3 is TGTGCCAGCAGTTACTCCAGGGTGGAGTACGAGCAGTACTTC.